This paragraph covers one TCR beta chain sequence. Its antigen is currently unknown. Peptide-pool stimulation followed by sequencing identified expanded antigen-specific CD4+ clonotypes in the ViraFEST assay. Upon completion of under eleven days in culture, CD4+ T cells were isolated. The record originates from a study of vaccination effects on CD4 cells after COVID-19. The repertoire was sequenced with immunoSEQ multiplex PCR; TCRdb's copy has only in-frame clones and lacks some. Of 30,000 or so clones listed, about 63% were seen once; the top ten hold under 30%. J gave up 6 bases and V 4 bases, and 11 bases lay outside the gene matches. This CDR3 has 18 residues. Germline V gene data show CDR1 as MDHEN and CDR2 as SYDVKM.

Sequences were derived from CD4+ T cells from PBMCs cultured with HCoV-229E spike peptides, sampled before COVID-19 vaccination. The chain links TRBV28 to TRBJ2-1; 14 bases fit TRBD2. The origin of this receptor is a human donor who received a COVID-19 vaccine. CDR3 loop: CASSSLTSGRASINEQFF. In nucleotides, the CDR3 is TGTGCCAGCAGTTCCCTGACTAGCGGGAGGGCCTCGATCAATGAGCAGTTCTTC.